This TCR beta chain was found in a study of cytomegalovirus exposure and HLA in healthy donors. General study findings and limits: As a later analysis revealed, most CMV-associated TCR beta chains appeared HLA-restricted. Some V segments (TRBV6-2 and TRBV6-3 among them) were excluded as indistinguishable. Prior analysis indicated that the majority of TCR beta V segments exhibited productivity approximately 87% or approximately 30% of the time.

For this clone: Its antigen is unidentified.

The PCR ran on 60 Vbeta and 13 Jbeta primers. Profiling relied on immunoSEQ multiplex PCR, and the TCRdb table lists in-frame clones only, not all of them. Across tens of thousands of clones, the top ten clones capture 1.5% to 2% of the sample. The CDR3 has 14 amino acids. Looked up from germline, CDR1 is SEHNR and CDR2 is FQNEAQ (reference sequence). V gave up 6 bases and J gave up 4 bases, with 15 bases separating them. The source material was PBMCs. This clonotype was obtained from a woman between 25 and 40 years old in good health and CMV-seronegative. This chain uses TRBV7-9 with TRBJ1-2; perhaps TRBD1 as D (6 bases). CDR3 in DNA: TGTGCCAGCAGGGATGCACGGACAGCCTATGGCTACACCTTC. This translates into CASRDARTAYGYTF. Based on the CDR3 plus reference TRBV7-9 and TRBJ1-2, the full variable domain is DTGVSQNPRHKITKRGQNVTFRCDPISEHNRLYWYRQTLGQGPEFLTYFQNEAQLEKSRLLSDRFSAERPKGSFSTLEIQRTEQGDSAMYLCASRDARTAYGYTFGSGTRLTVV.